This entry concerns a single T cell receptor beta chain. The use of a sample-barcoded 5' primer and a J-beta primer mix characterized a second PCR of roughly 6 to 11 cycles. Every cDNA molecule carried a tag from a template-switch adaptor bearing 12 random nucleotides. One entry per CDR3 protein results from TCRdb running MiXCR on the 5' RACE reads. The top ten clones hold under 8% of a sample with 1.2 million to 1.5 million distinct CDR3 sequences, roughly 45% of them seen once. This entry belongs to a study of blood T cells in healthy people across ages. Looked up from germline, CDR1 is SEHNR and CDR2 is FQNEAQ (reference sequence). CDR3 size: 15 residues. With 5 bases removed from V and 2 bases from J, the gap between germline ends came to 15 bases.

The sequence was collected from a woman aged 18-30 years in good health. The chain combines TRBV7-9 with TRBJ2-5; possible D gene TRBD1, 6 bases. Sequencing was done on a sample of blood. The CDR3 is CASSQARGGQETQYF. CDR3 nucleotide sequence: TGTGCCAGCAGCCAGGCCAGGGGTGGGCAAGAGACCCAGTACTTC.